The source of this T cell receptor (beta chain) is a study of T cells and copy number aberrations in small-cell lung cancer. Here immunoSEQ multiplex PCR was the method, and the copy in TCRdb shows in-frame clones only, minus some. The repertoire includes 850 to 950 clones, around 94% of them detected once, and approximately 2.3% sits in the top ten. Study results and caveats: Compared with adjacent lung tissue, tumors had lower T-cell richness and clonality and non-significantly lower density.

Worth noting for this clone: Its specificity is unknown.

Only macrodissected tumor regions expected to provide at least 150 ng DNA were selected. This CDR3 comprises 15 residues. The V gene lost 7 bases and the J gene lost 1 base, with 16 bases spanning the gap. The germline V gene has CDR1 SEHNR and CDR2 FQNEAQ (reference sequence). This sequence originates from a woman in her fifties or sixties with small cell lung cancer. The rearrangement uses TRBV7-9 and TRBJ1-1; the D is unclear. Sequences were obtained from tumor tissue. CDR3 nucleotide sequence: TGTGCCAGCAACCAGAAGGGCAACAAGAACACTGAAGCTTTCTTT. This gives the protein CASNQKGNKNTEAFF. The variable domain in full, completed from reference TRBV7-9 and TRBJ1-1, reads DTGVSQNPRHKITKRGQNVTFRCDPISEHNRLYWYRQTLGQGPEFLTYFQNEAQLEKSRLLSDRFSAERPKGSFSTLEIQRTEQGDSAMYLCASNQKGNKNTEAFFGQGTRLTVV.